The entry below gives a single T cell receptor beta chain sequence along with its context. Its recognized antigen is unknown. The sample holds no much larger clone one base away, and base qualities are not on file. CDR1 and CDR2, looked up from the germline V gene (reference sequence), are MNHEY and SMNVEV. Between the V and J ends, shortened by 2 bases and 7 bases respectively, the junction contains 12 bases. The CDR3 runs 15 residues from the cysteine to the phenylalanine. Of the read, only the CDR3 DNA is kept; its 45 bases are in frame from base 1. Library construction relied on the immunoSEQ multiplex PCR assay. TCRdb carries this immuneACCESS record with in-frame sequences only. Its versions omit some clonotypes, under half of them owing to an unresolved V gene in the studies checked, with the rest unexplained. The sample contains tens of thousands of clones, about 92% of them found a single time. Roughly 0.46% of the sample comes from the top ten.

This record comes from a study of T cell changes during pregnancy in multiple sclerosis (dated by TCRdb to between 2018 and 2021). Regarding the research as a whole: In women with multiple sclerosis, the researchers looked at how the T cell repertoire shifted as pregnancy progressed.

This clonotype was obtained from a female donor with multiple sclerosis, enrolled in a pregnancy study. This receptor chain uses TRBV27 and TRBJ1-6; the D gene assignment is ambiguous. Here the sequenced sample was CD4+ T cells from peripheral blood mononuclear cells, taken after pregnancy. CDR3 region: CASSLEGATNSPLHF. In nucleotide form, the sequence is TGTGCCAGCAGTTTAGAGGGAGCGACAAATTCACCCCTCCACTTT.